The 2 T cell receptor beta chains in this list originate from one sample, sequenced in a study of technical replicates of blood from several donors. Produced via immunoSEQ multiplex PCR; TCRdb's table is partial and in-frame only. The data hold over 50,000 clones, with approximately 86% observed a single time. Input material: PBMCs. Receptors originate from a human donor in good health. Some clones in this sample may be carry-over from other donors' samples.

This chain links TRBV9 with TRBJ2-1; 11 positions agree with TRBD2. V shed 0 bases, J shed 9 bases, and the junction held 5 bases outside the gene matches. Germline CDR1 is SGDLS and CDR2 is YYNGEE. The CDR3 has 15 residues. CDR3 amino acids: CASSVGVSGGGEQFF. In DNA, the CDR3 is TGTGCCAGCAGCGTAGGGGTTAGCGGGGGGGGTGAGCAGTTCTTC.

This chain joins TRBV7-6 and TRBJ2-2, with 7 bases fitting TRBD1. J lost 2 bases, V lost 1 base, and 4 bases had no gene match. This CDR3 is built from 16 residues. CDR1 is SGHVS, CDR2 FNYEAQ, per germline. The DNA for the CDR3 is TGTGCCAGCAGCTTAGGTTACAGGGGAAACACCGGGGAGCTGTTTTTT. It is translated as CASSLGYRGNTGELFF.